These 5 T cell receptor beta chains were sequenced from one sample in a study of shared clonotypes between healthy human individuals. Using immunoSEQ multiplex PCR, the repertoire was profiled, and TCRdb retains in-frame clones only, with some absent. The table shows about 590,000 clones, with less than 97% occurring only once. Terminally differentiated effector memory CD45RA+ cells were excluded from the naive CD8 cells, which were CD45RO-negative and positively selected for CCR7. Sample: naive CD8+ T cells sorted from blood. These receptor sequences come from a woman aged 25 to 39 in good health.

This chain links TRBV7-6 with TRBJ2-7; TRBD2 matches at 8 bases. V shed 0 bases, J shed 3 bases, and the junction held 4 bases outside the gene matches. Germline V lookup: CDR1 SGHVS, CDR2 FNYEAQ. The CDR3 is 15 residues long. The CDR3 region is CASSLAYRGGYEQYF. In nucleotides, the CDR3 is TGTGCCAGCAGCTTAGCGTACCGGGGGGGCTACGAGCAGTACTTC.

This chain links TRBV5-1 with TRBJ1-2; D is ambiguous. Germline V gene data show CDR1 as SGHRS and CDR2 as YFSETQ. V lost 6 bases and J 0 bases, leaving 6 bases between the germline ends. CDR3 length: 12 residues. This chain's CDR3 is CASKDTNYGYTF. The CDR3 DNA is TGCGCCAGCAAAGACACTAACTATGGCTACACCTTC.

The chain employs TRBV6-5 and TRBJ1-2; D not resolved. Germline V gene data show CDR1 as MNHEY and CDR2 as SVGAGI. The CDR3 sequence is 15 residues long. V was cut by 2 bases and J by 8 bases, with 18 bases left in between. The CDR3 region has the DNA TGTGCCAGCAGTTACACCCGACTGGGGTCAGGCGGCTACACCTTC. Its protein is CASSYTRLGSGGYTF.

The CDR3 sequence: CASSLPGAVYEQYF. As DNA, the CDR3 is TGTGCCAGCAGCTTACCAGGGGCTGTCTACGAGCAGTACTTC. The genes are TRBV11-2 and TRBJ2-7; tentative D call: TRBD1 (6 bases). V was clipped by 2 bases and J by 3 bases, with 11 bases between them. Germline CDR1 is SGHAT and CDR2 is FQNNGV. The CDR3 is 14 amino acids.

The chain couples TRBV28 to TRBJ2-7, with a weak D call TRBD1 (5 bases). The CDR3 is 16 amino acids. Germline V gene lookup returns CDR1 MDHEN and CDR2 SYDVKM. V lost 6 bases and J 3 bases, leaving 21 bases between the germline ends. The CDR3: CASRVRAGYANYEQYF. As DNA, the CDR3 is TGTGCCAGCAGGGTAAGAGCAGGGTATGCAAACTACGAGCAGTACTTC.